Below, 32 T cell receptor beta chains from the same sample are listed, as sequenced in a study of T cells in Graves' hyperthyroidism and ophthalmopathy. TCR beta CDR3 region amplification was performed from RNA transcripts. First-round RT-PCR of the TCR CDR3 relied on the HTBI primer set. A single record per CDR3 protein comes from TCRdb applying MiXCR to the multiplex PCR reads. This table holds under 350,000 distinct CDR3 sequences, roughly a fifth found once. Sequenced: blood. The source is a woman in her forties or fifties with Graves' hyperthyroidism.

There are many counts of this clonotype. The chain has TRBV7-9 and TRBJ2-3; 10 bases match TRBD1. CDR1 SEHNR and CDR2 FQNEAQ come from the germline V gene (reference sequence). V dropped 7 bases and J dropped 5; count of bases not matched to a gene: 9. The length of the CDR3 is 15 residues. CDR3 DNA sequence: TGTGCCAGCACCCTGACAGGGGGCTTGGTAGATACGCAGTATTTT. Amino acids: CASTLTGGLVDTQYF.

J is TRBJ2-7 and V is TRBV27, with D tentatively TRBD2 (6 bases). Deletions cut 9 bases from V and 0 bases from J, with 15 bases between. CDR1 and CDR2 from the germline V gene are MNHEY and SMNVEV (reference sequence). The CDR3 covers 14 residues. In nucleotides, the CDR3 is TGTGCCAGGACCCTTTGGAGGGCCTCCTACGAGCAGTACTTC. Translated, it gives CARTLWRASYEQYF.

The J gene is TRBJ2-2, the V gene TRBV7-8; D gene uncertain. Germline CDR1 and CDR2: SGHVS and FQNEAQ. The CDR3 is made up of 17 amino acids. V was cut by 2 bases and J by 1 base, with 14 bases left in between. CDR3 sequence: CASSLNPRRLNTGELFF. The CDR3 DNA reads as TGTGCCAGCAGCTTAAATCCGCGCAGACTGAACACCGGGGAGCTGTTTTTT.

This clonotype was counted only a few times. The chain links TRBV10-3 to TRBJ1-6; D possibly corresponds to TRBD1 (5 bases). The CDR3 has 15 amino acids. Trimming pared 0 bases from V and 6 bases from J, leaving 9 bases between. CDR1 and CDR2 (germline): ENHRY, SYGVKD. CDR3 coding DNA: TGTGCCATCAGTGAGTCGTCAGGGACTAATTCACCCCTCCACTTT. Translated: CAISESSGTNSPLHF.

This rearrangement joins TRBV19 to TRBJ1-3; 8 bases map to TRBD1. Germline CDR1 reads LNHDA; CDR2 reads SQIVND (reference sequence). The CDR3 runs 14 residues. The J segment lost 2 bases and the V segment lost 6 bases, leaving 3 bases of the junction unmatched. CDR3 nucleotides: TGTGCCAGTAGACCGACAGGGGCTGGAAACACCATATATTTT. Translated: CASRPTGAGNTIYF.

The genes are TRBV6-2 or TRBV6-3 and TRBJ2-7; maybe TRBD2 (6 bases). The CDR3 spans 14 residues. Trimming removed 5 bases at V and 5 bases at J, with 16 bases between. CDR1 is MNHEY and CDR2 is SVGEGT in the germline V gene. The chain's CDR3 is CASSLTGRRDEQYF. The CDR3 DNA follows: TGTGCCAGCAGTCTCACCGGGAGACGGGACGAGCAGTACTTC.

This clonotype has at least ten counts. The chain recombines TRBV27 with TRBJ2-4; possible D gene TRBD1, 6 bases. The germline V gene has CDR1 MNHEY and CDR2 SMNVEV (reference sequence). The length of the CDR3 is 14 residues. V lost 5 bases to trimming and J lost 3 bases, with 11 bases between them. CDR3 nucleotide sequence: TGTGCCAGCAGTAAAACAGGGTTCAAAAACATTCAGTACTTC. It is translated as CASSKTGFKNIQYF.

This clonotype came up a few times. The chain has TRBV2 and TRBJ2-1, with 8 bases matching TRBD2. After removal of 2 bases from V and 9 bases from J, the junction contained 6 bases not matched to a gene. The CDR3 runs to 14 residues. Germline V gene lookup returns CDR1 SNHLY and CDR2 FYNNEI. The CDR3 nucleotides are TGTGCCAGCAGTGAACATCGGGGGGGCGGTGAGCAGTTCTTC. This gives the protein CASSEHRGGGEQFF. Full variable domain (outside the CDR3, taken from reference TRBV2 and TRBJ2-1): EPEVTQTPSHQVTQMGQEVILRCVPISNHLYFYWYRQILGQKVEFLVSFYNNEISEKSEIFDDQFSVERPDGSNFTLKIRSTKLEDSAMYFCASSEHRGGGEQFFGPGTRLTVL.

Details on this clonotype: At one of its ends the junction is not consistent with the germline gene, which may arise from a read error. The rearrangement joins TRBV28 to TRBJ2-7; D may be TRBD2 (5 bases). CDR1 and CDR2 (germline): MDHEN, SYDVKM. This CDR3 has 14 amino acids. CDR3 region: CASSLRQDFYKQYF. The DNA for the CDR3 is TGTGCCAGCAGTTTAAGGCAGGACTTCTACAAGCAGTACTTC.

This clonotype came up many times. This chain uses TRBV30 with TRBJ2-1; tentatively, D is TRBD1 (5 bases). V lost 5 bases and J 1 base, leaving 12 bases between the germline ends. The CDR3 is 14 residues long. Germline assignment: CDR1 GTSNPN and CDR2 SVGIG (reference sequence). The CDR3 DNA follows: TGTGCCTGGTCGCGTGGGGCATCCTACAATGAGCAGTTCTTC. Its translation is CAWSRGASYNEQFF.

This clonotype was detected ten times or more. The chain combines TRBV2 with TRBJ2-2, with 9 positions matching TRBD1. Germline V gives CDR1 SNHLY, CDR2 FYNNEI. The CDR3 totals 14 residues. Losses at the gene ends were 11 bases for V and 3 bases for J; bases not matched to a gene: 7. The CDR3 loop is CALRTGDYTGELFF. CDR3 nucleotides: TGTGCCCTTCGGACAGGGGATTACACCGGGGAGCTGTTTTTT.

This clonotype was observed many times. This rearrangement joins TRBV5-1 to TRBJ2-1, with 8 bases identical to TRBD1. The CDR3 totals 17 residues. CDR1 and CDR2 from the germline V gene are SGHRS and YFSETQ. V lost 4 bases, J lost 0 bases, and 9 bases stayed unmatched. Written as DNA, the CDR3 is TGCGCCAGCAGCCGGCTTGGGACAGGCCTCTCCTACAATGAGCAGTTCTTC. This translates into CASSRLGTGLSYNEQFF.

This clonotype has more than one count but fewer than ten. The J gene is TRBJ2-7, the V gene TRBV18, with TRBD2 matching over 12 bases. The CDR3 has 13 residues. The trim removed 8 bases at V and 3 bases at J, leaving 2 bases unmatched. Germline values: CDR1 KGHSH, CDR2 LQKENI. The CDR3 here is CASAGLAGYEQYF. In nucleotides, the CDR3 is TGTGCCAGCGCGGGACTAGCGGGCTACGAGCAGTACTTC.

This clonotype was observed a few times. V is TRBV14 and J is TRBJ2-7; D uncertain. V was clipped by 1 base and J by 1 base, with 8 bases between them. This CDR3 has 14 residues. Per germline, CDR1 SGHDN and CDR2 FVKESK. The CDR3 spells CASSQVTKSYEQYF. CDR3 bases: TGTGCCAGCAGCCAAGTAACGAAATCCTACGAGCAGTACTTC.

The chain couples TRBV5-1 to TRBJ2-7, with TRBD1 as a possible D gene (5 bases). V was trimmed by 5 bases and J by 0 bases, leaving 15 bases between them. Germline V lookup: CDR1 SGHRS, CDR2 YFSETQ. This CDR3 contains 15 residues. The CDR3, as DNA: TGCGCCAGCAGGCCAACAGGCCCTAGCTCCTACGAGCAGTACTTC. Translation gives CASRPTGPSSYEQYF.

This clonotype was observed at least ten times. The rearrangement uses TRBV28 and TRBJ1-3; D uncertain. The V gene lost 4 bases and the J gene lost 2 bases, with 6 bases spanning the gap. Germline V gene data show CDR1 as MDHEN and CDR2 as SYDVKM. This CDR3 is 13 amino acids long. CDR3: CASSSGPGNTIYF. CDR3 coding DNA: TGTGCCAGCAGTTCGGGTCCTGGAAACACCATATATTTT.

Concerning this clonotype: This may be a read error: a much more frequent sequence differs by one nucleotide. The rearrangement joins TRBV6-1 to TRBJ2-5, with 8 bases identical to TRBD2. This CDR3 spans 15 amino acids. Germline CDR1 and CDR2: MNHNS and SASEGT. The CDR3 is CASSEATSGKETQHF. The CDR3 nucleotides read TGTGCCAGCAGTGAAGCCACTAGCGGAAAAGAGACCCAGCACTTC.

The gene calls are TRBV12-3 or TRBV12-4 and TRBJ2-7; weak D call: TRBD2 (6 bases). This CDR3 region has 12 residues. Trimming shortened V by 5 bases and J by 6 bases, and 11 bases separated the two germline ends. The CDR3 spells CASSGTPSEQYF. In DNA form, the CDR3 reads TGTGCCAGCAGTGGGACTCCTAGCGAGCAGTACTTC.

This clonotype has a handful of counts. V and J are TRBV12-3 or TRBV12-4 and TRBJ2-6; the D gene is possibly TRBD1 (6 bases). The CDR3 extends over 16 amino acids. The V gene lost 5 bases and the J gene lost 0 bases, with 11 bases spanning the gap. CDR3 sequence (DNA): TGTGCCAGCAGTATTGCACAGGGCTCTGGGGCCAACGTCCTGACTTTC. It yields the protein CASSIAQGSGANVLTF.

This clonotype was seen a few times. The chain carries TRBV12-3 or TRBV12-4 and TRBJ2-1; D may correspond to TRBD1 or TRBD2 (7 bases each). Trimming pared 3 bases from V and 6 bases from J, leaving 15 bases between. The CDR3 has 15 residues. CDR3 sequence: CASSLGGGAANEQFF. The DNA of the CDR3 is TGTGCCAGCAGTTTGGGAGGGGGCGCTGCCAATGAGCAGTTCTTC.

The sample holds many counts of this clonotype. CDR3 in DNA: TGTGCCAGCAGAGCAGCAACAGATACGCAGTATTTT. It specifies CASRAATDTQYF. This chain links TRBV2 with TRBJ2-3; D unclear. The ends were cut back, 6 bases at V and 3 bases at J, with 7 bases in the middle. The CDR3 is 12 residues long. The V gene's germline CDR1 is SNHLY and CDR2 FYNNEI.

The table lists this clonotype with many counts. The chain combines TRBV28 with TRBJ1-2, with 7 bases lining up with TRBD1. In germline, CDR1 is MDHEN, CDR2 SYDVKM. CDR3 size: 14 residues. The trim removed 4 bases at V and 4 bases at J, leaving 6 bases unmatched. Here the CDR3 reads CASSSSGGIYGYTF. CDR3 bases: TGTGCCAGCAGTTCCTCAGGGGGTATCTATGGCTACACCTTC.

This clonotype occurred a few times. The CDR3 loop reads CASSYLSTGELFF. The CDR3 region has the DNA TGTGCCAGCAGTTATTTATCCACCGGGGAGCTGTTTTTT. The chain links TRBV6-5 to TRBJ2-2; D is unresolved. This CDR3 is built from 13 residues. Germline CDR1 reads MNHEY; CDR2 reads SVGAGI. The V end lost 3 bases, the J end lost 4 bases, and 6 bases lay between the germline ends.

This clonotype was counted many times. V and J are TRBV2 and TRBJ2-2; 7 bases agree with TRBD1. Germline values: CDR1 SNHLY, CDR2 FYNNEI. The CDR3 has 14 amino acids. V dropped 7 bases and J dropped 4; count of bases not matched to a gene: 6. CDR3 DNA: TGTGCCAGCATAACAGGGGCTGGCACCGGGGAGCTGTTTTTT. Its translation is CASITGAGTGELFF.

The rearrangement links TRBV5-6 to TRBJ1-1; 10 bases match TRBD1. The CDR3 has 17 amino acids. Trimming removed 1 base from V and 2 bases from J; junction bases left unmatched: 8. The germline gives CDR1 SGHDT, CDR2 YYEEEE. The CDR3 is CASSLFATGGRNTEAFF. As DNA, the CDR3 is TGTGCCAGCAGCTTGTTTGCGACAGGGGGCCGAAACACTGAAGCTTTCTTT.

This clonotype was counted ten times or more. The chain links TRBV18 to TRBJ2-7, with a weak D call TRBD2 (6 bases). Germline CDR1 KGHSH, CDR2 LQKENI. V was clipped by 3 bases and J by 4 bases, with 10 bases between them. The CDR3 runs to 13 residues. The CDR3 spells CASSPVAEYEQYF. CDR3 coding DNA: TGTGCCAGCTCACCGGTAGCGGAGTACGAGCAGTACTTC.

This clonotype occurred many times. The V gene is TRBV3-1, the J gene TRBJ1-5, with D unresolved. Trimming pared 6 bases from V and 5 bases from J, leaving 14 bases between. The V gene's germline CDR1 is LGHDT and CDR2 YNNKEL (reference sequence). The CDR3 length is 14 residues. As DNA, the CDR3 is TGTGCCAGCAGATTGGGTGGGTCGGATCAGCCCCAGCATTTT. Its protein product is CASRLGGSDQPQHF.

The chain couples TRBV11-2 to TRBJ2-7; D remains unclear. The CDR3 is 15 residues long. Trimming removed 1 base at V and 4 bases at J, with 14 bases between. Germline V gene sequence: CDR1 SGHAT, CDR2 FQNNGV. The CDR3 nucleotides read TGTGCCAGCAGCTTAGGCACTCTAGGTACTTACGAGCAGTACTTC. Translating gives CASSLGTLGTYEQYF.

This clonotype was counted between two and nine times. V gene TRBV19 combines with J gene TRBJ2-3, with 12 bases that match TRBD2. Trimming took 5 bases from V and 2 from J; bases not matched to a gene: 5. Germline loops: CDR1 LNHDA, CDR2 SQIVND (reference sequence). The CDR3 consists of 16 residues. The CDR3 spells CASSPLAGGFTDTQYF. CDR3 bases: TGTGCCAGTAGTCCACTAGCGGGAGGCTTCACAGATACGCAGTATTTT.

This clonotype was seen repeatedly, ten times or more. The chain joins TRBV29-1 to TRBJ1-1; D is ambiguous. CDR1 is SQVTM, CDR2 ANQGSEA, per germline. V was pared by 7 bases and J by 2 bases, with 11 bases between. The CDR3 spans 12 residues. CDR3: CSGNIENTEAFF. CDR3 sequence (DNA): TGCAGCGGAAACATAGAAAACACTGAAGCTTTCTTT.

This clonotype was seen repeatedly, ten times or more. V is TRBV5-5 and J is TRBJ2-2; 9 bases fit TRBD1. The CDR3 runs 17 residues. The junction had 9 bases not matched to a gene; V was cut back by 0 bases and J by 6 bases. Germline V gene lookup returns CDR1 SGHKS and CDR2 YYEKEE (reference sequence). The CDR3 coding sequence is TGTGCCAGCAGCTTGGGTCCCGGACAGGGGAGGGCCGGGGAGCTGTTTTTT. The encoded protein is CASSLGPGQGRAGELFF.

Ten or more counts support this clonotype. V usage is TRBV20-1 and J usage is TRBJ1-1, with TRBD1 as a possible D gene (5 bases). Trimming took 0 bases from V and 7 from J, leaving 18 bases between them. Looked up from germline, CDR1 is DFQATT and CDR2 is SNEGSKA (reference sequence). This CDR3 has 15 amino acids. The CDR3 DNA reads TGCAGTGCTAGAGATCTTGTTACAGTAACAGGTGAAGCTTTCTTT. Its protein is CSARDLVTVTGEAFF.